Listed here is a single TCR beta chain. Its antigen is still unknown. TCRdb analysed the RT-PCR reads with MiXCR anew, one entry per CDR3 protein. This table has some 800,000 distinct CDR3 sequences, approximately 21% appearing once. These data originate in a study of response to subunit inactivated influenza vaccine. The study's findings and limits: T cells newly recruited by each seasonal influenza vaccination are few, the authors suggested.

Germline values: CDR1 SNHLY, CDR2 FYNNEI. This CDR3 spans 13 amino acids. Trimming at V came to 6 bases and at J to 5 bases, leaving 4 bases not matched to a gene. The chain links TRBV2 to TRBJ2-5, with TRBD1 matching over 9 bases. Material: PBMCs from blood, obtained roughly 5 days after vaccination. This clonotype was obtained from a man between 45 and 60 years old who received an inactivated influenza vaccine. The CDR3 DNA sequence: TGTGCCAGCAGCGGACAGGGGTCGGAGACCCAGTACTTC. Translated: CASSGQGSETQYF.